The source of this TCR beta chain is a study of shared clonotypes between healthy human individuals. The method was immunoSEQ multiplex PCR; TCRdb's version includes in-frame clones alone and lacks a portion of them. The repertoire holds 2 million to 2.5 million clones, with more than 85% as singletons. Germline V gives CDR1 LGHNA, CDR2 YNFKEQ. CDR3 length: 15 residues. Trimming removed 6 bases at V and 0 bases at J, with 12 bases between. Sequencing was carried out using naive CD4+ T cells from PBMCs. Subset in this sample: CD45RA+ positively selected. The TCR was taken from a man between 18 and 29 years old in good health. Some clones in this sample may be carry-over from other donors' samples. The rearrangement joins TRBV4-2 to TRBJ2-1; no definite D call. The CDR3 nucleotides read TGTGCCAGCAGAAAGGGTTTAAGCTCCTACAATGAGCAGTTCTTC. It codes for CASRKGLSSYNEQFF.